This TCR beta chain was identified in a study of shared T cell receptors in the human thymus. The CDR3 runs 18 residues. CDR1 and CDR2 from the germline V gene are SGHVS and FNYEAQ. V lost 1 base to trimming and J lost 2 bases, with 20 bases between them. Data came from immunoSEQ multiplex PCR; TCRdb stores just in-frame clones and leaves some out. There are 630,000 or so clones in the sample; 87% occur only once, and over 0.008% lies in the top ten. A further study also used this sample, focusing on human thymus T cells. According to that study: Donors were healthy Finnish infants having corrective surgery for congenital heart defects. Both thymic and peripheral blood repertoires showed apparently biased V and J usage.

This TCR was sampled from a boy younger than two with a congenital heart defect. This chain uses TRBV7-6 with TRBJ2-5; perhaps TRBD2 as D (5 bases). The sample comprised thymocytes. This chain's CDR3 is CASSLGGRLVSVQETQYF. The CDR3 DNA sequence: TGTGCCAGCAGCTTAGGAGGGCGGCTAGTTTCGGTACAAGAGACCCAGTACTTC.